This TCR beta chain was observed in a study of T cell responses to AZD1222 COVID-19 vaccine. Regarding the study as a whole: Across the whole spike, CD4 TCRs peaked at regions 160-218 and 743-854. Donors were mostly white British, more females; clonal diversity possibly underestimated. Within unmutated variant regions lay the reported targets of nearly half of spike-specific TCRs.

On this clone: Its antigen remains unknown.

The CDR3 loop spans 13 amino acids. The germline V gene has CDR1 GTSNPN and CDR2 SVGIG (reference sequence). The repertoire was sequenced with immunoSEQ multiplex PCR; TCRdb's copy has only in-frame clones and lacks some. Among around 160,000 clones listed, about 89% were seen once. This clonotype was sampled from an adult who received the AZD1222 COVID-19 vaccine. The specimen was peripheral blood, collected 28 days after the second AZD1222 dose. The V gene is TRBV30, the J gene TRBJ2-1, with TRBD2 matching over 9 bases. CDR3 region: CARQGGGAYEQFF. The CDR3 DNA follows: TGTGCTCGTCAGGGCGGGGGGGCCTATGAGCAGTTCTTC.